The following is a T cell receptor beta chain sequence with its context. Its antigen is not identified. Attached unique molecular identifiers marked individual cDNA molecules. MiXCR, applied by TCRdb to the 5' RACE reads, yields one record per CDR3 protein. The sample records just under 90,000 distinct CDR3 sequences, roughly an eighth being singletons. CDR1 is SGHAT, CDR2 FQNNGV, per germline. Trimming at V came to 5 bases and at J to 4 bases, leaving 11 bases not matched to a gene. There are 16 residues in the CDR3. These data originate in a study of early T cells in non-severe SARS-CoV-2 infection. Study summary: Chains were not paired, and sequencing was done on bulk RNA from unsorted whole blood. Study-wide results and caveats: In VDJdb matching, anti-spike CD8 responses were favored while private and CD4 specificities went missing.

Sequenced: whole blood. The sequence was obtained from an adult who was a healthcare worker with PCR-confirmed SARS-CoV-2 infection or an uninfected control (not recorded which). This chain links TRBV11-2 with TRBJ2-1; 7 bases line up with TRBD2. Here the CDR3 DNA reads TGTGCCAGCAGCGCGCGACGGGGTAGCGGGTACAATGAGCAGTTCTTC. As protein: CASSARRGSGYNEQFF.